This T cell receptor beta chain came from a study of cytomegalovirus exposure and HLA in healthy donors. PCR involved 60 Vbeta and 13 Jbeta primers. Assay used: immunoSEQ multiplex PCR; TCRdb lists only in-frame clones, some missing. The repertoire holds under 110,000 clones, roughly 70% seen once, with 2.5% to 3% in the top ten. As concerns this clone: As yet, its antigen is unknown.

The CDR3 length is 12 residues. Germline CDR1 is SGHRS and CDR2 is YFSETQ. V gave up 4 bases and J gave up 4 bases, with 7 bases separating them. Whole-study results and caveats: Overall, around 160 TCR beta chains were annotated as cytomegalovirus-associated. Per published accounts, TCR beta sequences correctly predicted the HLA-A and HLA-B alleles of most subjects. Analyzed later, most CMV-associated TCR beta chains appeared HLA-restricted.

Source material: PBMCs. The receptor's source is a male donor in good health and CMV-seropositive. V is TRBV5-1 and J is TRBJ2-3; D remains ambiguous. CDR3 DNA: TGCGCCAGCAGCCCTAGGTCAGATACGCAGTATTTT. Its protein is CASSPRSDTQYF. The entire variable domain, with the rest obtained from reference TRBV5-1 and TRBJ2-3, is as follows: KAGVTQTPRYLIKTRGQQVTLSCSPISGHRSVSWYQQTPGQGLQFLFEYFSETQRNKGNFPGRFSGRQFSNSRSEMNVSTLELGDSALYLCASSPRSDTQYFGPGTRLTVL.